These T cell receptor beta chains were read from a single sample in a study of T cell responses to AZD1222 COVID-19 vaccine. Method: immunoSEQ multiplex PCR; TCRdb's copy keeps in-frame clones and lacks some. The sample contains over 110,000 clones, roughly nine tenths of which appear only once. The sequencing used peripheral blood, collected 28 days after the second AZD1222 dose. These receptors were obtained from an adult who received the AZD1222 COVID-19 vaccine. CDR3s include the opening cysteine and the closing phenylalanine or tryptophan. D genes are given only for firm matches. Size tells how often a clone was seen (once, few, many) or the class of an expanded clone, and some rows leave it out.

j_call: TRBJ2-1
d_call: TRBD2
v_call: TRBV10-3
clone_size: NA
cdr3_nt: TGTGCCATCAGCGAGCGGGGCTCCTACAATGAGCAGTTCTTC
cdr3_aa: CAISERGSYNEQFF

j_call: TRBJ2-1
d_call: NA
v_call: TRBV12-3/TRBV12-4
clone_size: NA
cdr3_nt: TGTGCCAGCAGTCATTTAGGCCATGAGCAGTTCTTC
cdr3_aa: CASSHLGHEQFF

j_call: TRBJ1-2
d_call: TRBD1
v_call: TRBV4-2
clone_size: NA
cdr3_nt: TGTGCCAGCAGCCAAGAAATGAGGACAGGTGCTCCGGCTAACTATGGCTACACCTTC
cdr3_aa: CASSQEMRTGAPANYGYTF

j_call: TRBJ2-1
d_call: TRBD2
v_call: TRBV7-8
clone_size: NA
cdr3_nt: TGTGCCAGCAGCTTAGTCCGGAGTAGCGGGATTTCAAATGAGCAGTTCTTC
cdr3_aa: CASSLVRSSGISNEQFF

j_call: TRBJ1-2
d_call: NA
v_call: TRBV3-1/TRBV3-2
clone_size: NA
cdr3_nt: TGTGCCAGCAGCCAAGATCGGGACGCAAGGGACTATGGCTACACCTTC
cdr3_aa: CASSQDRDARDYGYTF

j_call: TRBJ1-1
d_call: NA
v_call: TRBV9
clone_size: NA
cdr3_nt: TGTGCCAGCAGCGCAGGACCCTCGCGAACTGAAGCTTTCTTT
cdr3_aa: CASSAGPSRTEAFF

j_call: TRBJ2-7
d_call: NA
v_call: TRBV6-1
clone_size: NA
cdr3_nt: TGTGCCAGCAGTGAAGAGATGGGGGGTCTCAGTGAGCAGTACTTC
cdr3_aa: CASSEEMGGLSEQYF

j_call: TRBJ2-2
d_call: NA
v_call: TRBV5-1
clone_size: NA
cdr3_nt: TGCGCCAGCAGCCCGGGACAAGACACCGGGGAGCTGTTTTTT
cdr3_aa: CASSPGQDTGELFF

j_call: TRBJ1-6
d_call: NA
v_call: TRBV25-1
clone_size: NA
cdr3_nt: TGTGCCAGCAGTGAGACTACTCAGGGTATTCGGACCGGTCGCCTCCACTTT
cdr3_aa: CASSETTQGIRTGRLHF

j_call: TRBJ1-2
d_call: NA
v_call: TRBV29-1
clone_size: once
cdr3_nt: TGCAGCGCGACTACAGGGAACAACTATGGCTACACCTTC
cdr3_aa: CSATTGNNYGYTF

j_call: TRBJ1-4
d_call: NA
v_call: TRBV6-5
clone_size: NA
cdr3_nt: TGTGCCAGCACGAGGTCGGATGAAAAACTGTTTTTT
cdr3_aa: CASTRSDEKLFF

j_call: TRBJ1-5
d_call: NA
v_call: TRBV24-1
clone_size: few
cdr3_nt: TGTGCCACCAGTGAGGCAGGGGCTAGTAGCAATCAGCCCCAGCATTTT
cdr3_aa: CATSEAGASSNQPQHF

j_call: TRBJ1-2
d_call: NA
v_call: TRBV28
clone_size: few
cdr3_nt: TGTGCCAGCAGTGTGAGTGGGGGTGATGGCTACACCTTC
cdr3_aa: CASSVSGGDGYTF

j_call: TRBJ1-6
d_call: NA
v_call: TRBV30
clone_size: NA
cdr3_nt: TGTGCCTGGAGTGGTCAGGGGAATTCACCCCTCCACTTT
cdr3_aa: CAWSGQGNSPLHF

j_call: TRBJ2-5
d_call: NA
v_call: TRBV20-1
clone_size: NA
cdr3_nt: TGCAGTGCTAGAGATCGGGAGACCCAGTACTTC
cdr3_aa: CSARDRETQYF

j_call: TRBJ1-2
d_call: NA
v_call: TRBV14
clone_size: NA
cdr3_nt: TGTGCCAGCAGCCAAGATGGCAGTAGCCCCTTCTATGGCTACACCTTC
cdr3_aa: CASSQDGSSPFYGYTF

j_call: TRBJ1-1
d_call: NA
v_call: TRBV7-2
clone_size: NA
cdr3_nt: TGTGCCAGCAGCTTGATGGCGGACACTGAAGCTTTCTTT
cdr3_aa: CASSLMADTEAFF

j_call: TRBJ2-1
d_call: TRBD2
v_call: TRBV11-2
clone_size: NA
cdr3_nt: TGTGCCAGCAGCCTTTGGTCAAGCCTAGCGGGACCTAATGAGCAGTTCTTC
cdr3_aa: CASSLWSSLAGPNEQFF

j_call: TRBJ1-4
d_call: NA
v_call: TRBV28
clone_size: NA
cdr3_nt: TGTGCCAGCAGTTCGCCGAAAGTGACGACTAATGAAAAACTGTTTTTT
cdr3_aa: CASSSPKVTTNEKLFF

j_call: TRBJ1-2
d_call: TRBD1
v_call: TRBV7-9
clone_size: NA
cdr3_nt: TGTGCCAGCAGCTTAAGAGGGGGCGTCGGTGGCTACACCTTC
cdr3_aa: CASSLRGGVGGYTF